A single sample is the source of the 14 T cell receptor beta chains below, sequenced in a study of T cell clonality in common variable immunodeficiency. TCRdb's copy holds only in-frame clones and misses some; the assay was immunoSEQ multiplex PCR. Observed are roughly 48,000 clones, no singletons, with the top ten taking about 3.7%. Sample: peripheral blood mononuclear cells. The receptors here all came from a person between 18 and 70 years old in good health.

This clone was counted at least ten times. Read data end 3 residues before the CDR3 end; the end is taken from the germline J gene. This chain uses TRBV20-1 with TRBJ2-7; 11 bases map to TRBD2. Losses at the gene ends were 6 bases for V and 5 bases for J; bases not matched to a gene: 9. The germline V gene has CDR1 DFQATT and CDR2 SNEGSKA (reference sequence). This CDR3 contains 14 residues. Partial CDR3 DNA: TGCAGTGCGACACTAGCGGGAGTTTCCAACGAG. Protein: CSATLAGVSNE. The CDR3 reads in full as CSATLAGVSNEQYF.

This clone was seen many times. The CDR3 extends 3 residues past the end of the read, so its final part is completed from the germline J gene. The chain is built from TRBV9 and TRBJ2-3; 7 positions agree with TRBD2. After removal of 4 bases from V and 1 base from J, the junction contained 15 bases not matched to a gene. The CDR3 is 18 amino acids. Germline V lookup: CDR1 SGDLS, CDR2 YYNGEE. Partial CDR3 DNA: TGTGCCAGCAGCTGGACCTCGGCGGGGGTCCTCCGCACAGATACG. The encoded protein is CASSWTSAGVLRTDT. The whole CDR3 reads CASSWTSAGVLRTDTQYF. The whole variable domain, remainder taken from reference TRBV9 and TRBJ2-3, is DSGVTQTPKHLITATGQRVTLRCSPRSGDLSVYWYQQSLDQGLQFLIQYYNGEERAKGNILERFSAQQFPDLHSELNLSSLELGDSALYFCASSWTSAGVLRTDTQYFGPGTRLTVL.

This clone was seen ten or more times. The CDR3 end is not reached by the read, which stops 3 residues before it; the germline J gene fills it in. The rearrangement joins TRBV13 to TRBJ2-4, with TRBD2 as a possible D gene (5 bases). The CDR3 loop spans 13 amino acids. Germline CDR1 and CDR2: PRHDT and FYEKMQ (reference sequence). The covered CDR3 bases are TGTGCCAGCAGCGGCCGAGGGTGGGCCTCT. Translating gives CASSGRGWAS. The entire CDR3 protein reads CASSGRGWASQYF. The full variable domain, in which reference TRBV13 and TRBJ2-4 provide the parts outside the CDR3, is AAGVIQSPRHLIKEKRETATLKCYPIPRHDTVYWYQQGPGQDPQFLISFYEKMQSDKGSIPDRFSAQQFSDYHSELNMSSLELGDSALYFCASSGRGWASQYFGAGTRLSVL.

This clone occurred many times. From the germline J gene comes the end of the CDR3, since the read stops 3 residues before it. This chain connects TRBV6-4 to TRBJ2-2; D is uncertain. The length of the CDR3 is 13 residues. Germline values: CDR1 MRHNA, CDR2 SNTAGT. V gave up 3 bases and J gave up 4 bases, with 6 bases separating them. CDR3 sequence reads: CASSDLSTGELFF. CDR3 bases read: TGTGCCAGCAGTGATCTAAGCACCGGGGAG.

This clone was counted ten times or more. With the read ending 3 residues before the CDR3 end, the germline J gene is used to fill in that end. The V call is TRBV6-1, the J call TRBJ2-5; possibly TRBD1 for D (6 bases). This CDR3 comprises 13 residues. Looked up from germline, CDR1 is MNHNS and CDR2 is SASEGT. V dropped 4 bases and J dropped 5 bases, with 11 bases sitting between them. CDR3 sequence: CASSVVQGETQYF. CDR3 DNA (partial): TGTGCCAGCAGTGTAGTGCAGGGGGAGACC.

In its sample, this clone was seen many times. Mismatch with germline at one junction end may stem from a read error. From the germline J gene comes the end of the CDR3, since the read stops 3 residues before it. The genes are TRBV4-2 and TRBJ2-7, with TRBD1 identical over 11 bases. There are 18 residues in the CDR3. The V gene's germline CDR1 is LGHNA and CDR2 YNFKEQ. The CDR3 reads CASSQDGQGQGVYYEQYF. CDR3 DNA (partial): TGCGCCAGCAGCCAAGATGGCCAGGGACAGGGGGTCTACTACGAG.

This clone was seen repeatedly, ten times or more. The read terminates 3 residues ahead of where the CDR3 ends, so the germline J gene completes it. This chain joins TRBV7-3 and TRBJ2-3; 10 bases fit TRBD2. Trimming cost V 4 bases and J 3 bases; bases outside gene matches: 7. The CDR3 spans 16 residues. Germline V gene sequence: CDR1 SGHTA, CDR2 FQGTGA. Incomplete CDR3 DNA: TGTGCCAGCAGCTCCCTAGCGGGAGATGGTACAGATACG. It translates to CASSSLAGDGTDT. The full CDR3 protein reads CASSSLAGDGTDTQYF.

This clone was counted many times. The CDR3 loop is CASGQREGDEQFF. CDR3 DNA, as far as it was read: TGTGCCAGCGGTCAGCGGGAGGGTGATGAG. The chain carries TRBV5-6 and TRBJ2-1, with 10 bases fitting TRBD2. The read comes to an end 3 residues before the CDR3 does, leaving the germline J gene to fill in the end. The CDR3 is 13 amino acids. CDR1 is SGHDT and CDR2 is YYEEEE in the germline V gene. V lost 7 bases, J lost 8 bases, and 6 bases stayed unmatched.

This clone has at least ten counts. The read stops 3 residues short of the end of the CDR3; the missing end is completed from the germline J gene. V gene TRBV30 combines with J gene TRBJ2-3; D might be TRBD2 (5 bases). Trimming shortened V by 0 bases and J by 2 bases, and 12 bases separated the two germline ends. This CDR3 comprises 15 residues. Germline assignment: CDR1 GTSNPN and CDR2 SVGIG (reference sequence). The CDR3 reads CAWSVDYTYTDTQYF. The sequenced CDR3 bases are TGTGCCTGGAGTGTTGACTATACGTACACAGATACG.

This CDR3 reads CASRTSGSLGETQYF. The part of the CDR3 DNA that was read is TGTGCCAGCAGGACTAGCGGGAGCCTGGGGGAGACC. The genes are TRBV2 and TRBJ2-5; 12 nucleotides align to TRBD2. The read ends 3 residues before the CDR3 terminus; that terminus is restored from the germline J gene. Losses at the gene ends were 6 bases for V and 5 bases for J; bases not matched to a gene: 7. CDR1 and CDR2 (germline): SNHLY, FYNNEI. The CDR3 covers 15 residues. Variable domain in full (rest from reference TRBV2 and TRBJ2-5): EPEVTQTPSHQVTQMGQEVILRCVPISNHLYFYWYRQILGQKVEFLVSFYNNEISEKSEIFDDQFSVERPDGSNFTLKIRSTKLEDSAMYFCASRTSGSLGETQYFGPGTRLLVL.

This clone was seen at least ten times. Coverage ceases 3 residues before the CDR3 finishes, and the germline J gene fills in the end. V and J are TRBV13 and TRBJ2-3; no firm D call. Germline V gene sequence: CDR1 PRHDT, CDR2 FYEKMQ (reference sequence). The V end was cut by 5 bases, the J end by 4 bases, with 16 bases between. This CDR3 is built from 15 residues. CDR3 region: CASSIGFSWADTQYF. CDR3 DNA (partial): TGTGCCAGCAGCATCGGTTTTAGCTGGGCAGATACG.

The sample holds many counts of this clone. The read ends 3 residues shy of where the CDR3 ends; the end is completed using the germline J gene. The chain employs TRBV2 and TRBJ2-5; 14 bases are a match to TRBD2. The CDR3 spans 17 residues. Trimming removed 5 bases from V and 2 bases from J; junction bases left unmatched: 7. Germline V gene sequence: CDR1 SNHLY, CDR2 FYNNEI. CDR3 sequence reads: CASSQGLAGVGQETQYF. The CDR3 DNA, read in part, is TGTGCCAGCAGTCAGGGACTAGCGGGAGTCGGGCAAGAGACC.

Concerning this clone: Read coverage stops 3 residues before the CDR3 terminus; the germline J gene supplies the remainder. The V call is TRBV7-2, the J call TRBJ1-2, with 9 nucleotides matching TRBD1. CDR3 length: 15 amino acids. The germline V gene encodes CDR1 SGHTA and CDR2 FQGNSA. Incomplete CDR3 DNA: TGTGCCAGCAGCAAGGGACAGGGCTCCTACAATGAC. Encoded protein: CASSKGQGSYND. The whole CDR3 is CASSKGQGSYNDYTF.

This clone was observed at least ten times. The read ends 3 residues before the CDR3 terminus; that terminus is restored from the germline J gene. The V call is TRBV6-2 or TRBV6-3, the J call TRBJ1-2; D remains unclear. The CDR3 length is 13 residues. Germline assignment: CDR1 MNHEY and CDR2 SVGEGT. Partial CDR3 DNA: TGTGCCAGCAGTTATGCCCCGCCGGGGGGC. It is translated as CASSYAPPGG. The entire CDR3 is CASSYAPPGGYTF.